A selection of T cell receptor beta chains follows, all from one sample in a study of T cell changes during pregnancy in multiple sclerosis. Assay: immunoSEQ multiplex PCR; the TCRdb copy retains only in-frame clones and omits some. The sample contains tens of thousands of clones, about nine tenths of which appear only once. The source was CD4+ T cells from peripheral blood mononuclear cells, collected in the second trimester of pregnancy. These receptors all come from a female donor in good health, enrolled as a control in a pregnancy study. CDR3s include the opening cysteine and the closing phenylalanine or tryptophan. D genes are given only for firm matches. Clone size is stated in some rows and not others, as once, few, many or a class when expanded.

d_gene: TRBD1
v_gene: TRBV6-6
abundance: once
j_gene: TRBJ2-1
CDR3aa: CASSYGTGWNNEQFF
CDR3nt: TGTGCCAGCAGTTATGGGACAGGGTGGAATAATGAGCAGTTCTTC

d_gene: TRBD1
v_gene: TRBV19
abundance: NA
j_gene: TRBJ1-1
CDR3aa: CASSPTGDRTEAFF
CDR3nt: TGTGCCAGTAGCCCTACAGGGGATCGCACTGAAGCTTTCTTT

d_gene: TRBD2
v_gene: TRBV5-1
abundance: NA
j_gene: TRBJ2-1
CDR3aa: CASSLSGGHYNEQFF
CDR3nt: TGCGCCAGCAGCTTAAGCGGGGGACACTACAATGAGCAGTTCTTC

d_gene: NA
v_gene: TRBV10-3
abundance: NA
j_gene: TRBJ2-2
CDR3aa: CAIRPGSGTGELFF
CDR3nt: TGTGCCATCAGGCCGGGCTCGGGGACCGGGGAGCTGTTTTTT

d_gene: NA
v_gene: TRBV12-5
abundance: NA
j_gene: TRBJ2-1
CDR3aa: CASGASGPHEQFF
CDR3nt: TGTGCTAGTGGGGCCTCAGGTCCCCATGAGCAGTTCTTC

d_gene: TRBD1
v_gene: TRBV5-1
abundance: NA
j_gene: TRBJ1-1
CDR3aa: CASSLAPGGNTEAFF
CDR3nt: TGCGCCAGCAGCTTGGCCCCAGGGGGGAACACTGAAGCTTTCTTT

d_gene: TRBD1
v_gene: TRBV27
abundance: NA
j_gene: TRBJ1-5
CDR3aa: CASSLGTGNQPQHF
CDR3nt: TGTGCCAGCAGTTTAGGGACAGGGAATCAGCCCCAGCATTTT

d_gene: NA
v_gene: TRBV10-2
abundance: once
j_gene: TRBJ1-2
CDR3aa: CASSVRGDLGNYGYTF
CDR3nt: TGCGCCAGCAGTGTTCGGGGGGACCTTGGTAACTATGGCTACACCTTC

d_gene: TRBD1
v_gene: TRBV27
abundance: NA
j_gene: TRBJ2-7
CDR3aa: CASSEGQGNYEQYF
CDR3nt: TGTGCCAGCAGTGAAGGACAGGGGAACTACGAGCAGTACTTC

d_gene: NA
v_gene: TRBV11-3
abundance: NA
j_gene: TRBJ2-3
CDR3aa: CASSFPGDTQYF
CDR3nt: TGTGCCAGCAGCTTCCCGGGAGATACGCAGTATTTT

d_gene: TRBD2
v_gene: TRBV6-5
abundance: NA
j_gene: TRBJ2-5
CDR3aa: CASSSPGRGETQYF
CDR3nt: TGTGCCAGCAGTTCCCCGGGGCGGGGGGAGACCCAGTACTTC

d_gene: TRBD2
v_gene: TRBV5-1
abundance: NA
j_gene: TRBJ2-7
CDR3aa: CASSLGAGGPYEQYF
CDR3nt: TGCGCCAGCAGCTTGGGAGCGGGAGGCCCCTACGAGCAGTACTTC

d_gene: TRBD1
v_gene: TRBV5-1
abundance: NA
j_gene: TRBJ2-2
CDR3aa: CASSHQGDHTGELFF
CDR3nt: TGCGCCAGCAGCCATCAGGGGGACCACACCGGGGAGCTGTTTTTT

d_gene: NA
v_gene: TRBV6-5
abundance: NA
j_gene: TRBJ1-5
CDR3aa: CASSPSIAQPQHF
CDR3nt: TGTGCCAGCAGCCCCTCGATAGCTCAGCCCCAGCATTTT

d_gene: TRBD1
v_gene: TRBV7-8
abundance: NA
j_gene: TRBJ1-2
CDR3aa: CASSLRDSGGDGYTF
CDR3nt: TGTGCCAGCAGCTTACGGGACAGCGGAGGGGATGGCTACACCTTC

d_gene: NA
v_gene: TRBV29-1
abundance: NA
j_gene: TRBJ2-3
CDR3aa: CSVETRDTQYF
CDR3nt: TGCAGCGTTGAAACCAGAGATACGCAGTATTTT

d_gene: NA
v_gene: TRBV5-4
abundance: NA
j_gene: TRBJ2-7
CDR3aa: CASSPGRGSSYEQYF
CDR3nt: TGTGCCAGCAGCCCAGGAAGGGGGAGCTCCTACGAGCAGTACTTC

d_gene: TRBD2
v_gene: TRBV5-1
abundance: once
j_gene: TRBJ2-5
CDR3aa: CASSFGTSGGARETQYF
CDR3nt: TGCGCCAGCAGCTTCGGCACTAGCGGGGGGGCCAGGGAGACCCAGTACTTC

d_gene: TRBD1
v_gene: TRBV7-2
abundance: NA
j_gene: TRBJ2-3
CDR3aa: CASSLTTGQDTQYF
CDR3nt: TGTGCCAGCAGCCTAACGACAGGGCAAGATACGCAGTATTTT

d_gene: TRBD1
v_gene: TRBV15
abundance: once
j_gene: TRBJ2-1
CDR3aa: CATSNTGGEQFF
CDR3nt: TGTGCCACCAGCAACACAGGGGGCGAGCAGTTCTTC

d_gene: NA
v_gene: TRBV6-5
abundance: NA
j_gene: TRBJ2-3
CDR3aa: CASSYKGTQYF
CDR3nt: TGTGCCAGCAGTTACAAGGGGACGCAGTATTTT

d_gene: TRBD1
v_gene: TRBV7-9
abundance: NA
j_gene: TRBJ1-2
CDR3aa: CASSRRAQGVANYGYTF
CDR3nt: TGTGCCAGCAGCCGTAGGGCTCAGGGGGTAGCTAACTATGGCTACACCTTC

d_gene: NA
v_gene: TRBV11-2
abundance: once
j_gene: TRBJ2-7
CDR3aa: CASSLDQRSSYEQYF
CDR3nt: TGTGCTAGCAGCTTAGATCAGCGGTCTTCCTACGAGCAGTACTTC

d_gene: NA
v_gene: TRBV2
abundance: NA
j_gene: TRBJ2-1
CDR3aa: CASSGPGHFNEQFF
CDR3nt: TGTGCCAGCAGTGGACCGGGACACTTCAATGAGCAGTTCTTC

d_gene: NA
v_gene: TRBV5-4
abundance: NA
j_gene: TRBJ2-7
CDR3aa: CASSLASGSSYEQYF
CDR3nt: TGTGCCAGCAGCTTGGCCTCGGGTAGTAGCTACGAGCAGTACTTC

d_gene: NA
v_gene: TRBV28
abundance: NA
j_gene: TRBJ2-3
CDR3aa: CASIQADSPGIDTQYF
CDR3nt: TGTGCCAGCATCCAGGCGGACTCCCCGGGCATAGATACGCAGTATTTT

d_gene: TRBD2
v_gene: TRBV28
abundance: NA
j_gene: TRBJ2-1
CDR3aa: CASSPGGLNSYNEQFF
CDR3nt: TGTGCCAGCAGTCCGGGGGGGCTCAACTCCTACAATGAGCAGTTCTTC

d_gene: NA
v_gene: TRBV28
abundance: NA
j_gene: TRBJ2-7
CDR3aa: CASRAGYEQYF
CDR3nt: TGTGCCAGCAGGGCGGGCTACGAGCAGTACTTC

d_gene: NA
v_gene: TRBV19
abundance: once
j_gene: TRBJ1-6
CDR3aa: CASSTGQRLVNSPLHF
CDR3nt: TGTGCCAGTAGTACTGGACAGCGCCTGGTGAATTCACCCCTCCACTTT

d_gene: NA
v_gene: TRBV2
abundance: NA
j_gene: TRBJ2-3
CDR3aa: CATYRGGDTQYF
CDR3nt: TGTGCCACTTACAGGGGGGGGGATACGCAGTATTTT

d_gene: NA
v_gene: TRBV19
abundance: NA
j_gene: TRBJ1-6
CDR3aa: CASSTGVLNSPLHF
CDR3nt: TGTGCCAGTAGTACAGGGGTACTGAATTCACCCCTCCACTTT

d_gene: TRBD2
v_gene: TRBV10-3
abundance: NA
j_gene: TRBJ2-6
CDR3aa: CAISRTSGSMGANVLTF
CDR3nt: TGTGCCATCAGTAGGACTAGCGGGAGTATGGGGGCCAACGTCCTGACTTTC

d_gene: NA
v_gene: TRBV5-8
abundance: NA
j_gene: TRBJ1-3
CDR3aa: CASSSGLFSGNTIYF
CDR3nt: TGTGCCAGCAGCTCGGGACTCTTCTCTGGAAACACCATATATTTT

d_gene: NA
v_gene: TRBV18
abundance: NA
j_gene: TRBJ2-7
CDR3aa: CASSPDPGYEQYF
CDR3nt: TGTGCCAGCTCACCAGACCCCGGGTACGAGCAGTACTTC

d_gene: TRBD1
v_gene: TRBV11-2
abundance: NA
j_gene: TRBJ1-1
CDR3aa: CASSRQGAMNTEAFF
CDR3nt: TGTGCCAGCAGCCGACAGGGGGCGATGAACACTGAAGCTTTCTTT

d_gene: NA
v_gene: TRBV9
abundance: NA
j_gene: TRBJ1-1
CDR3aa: CASSGPGVYTEAFF
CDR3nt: TGTGCCAGCAGCGGCCCGGGGGTTTACACTGAAGCTTTCTTT

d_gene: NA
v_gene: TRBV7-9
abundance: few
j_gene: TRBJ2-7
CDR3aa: CASGGGRGNEQYF
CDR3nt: TGTGCCAGCGGAGGCGGCAGGGGAAACGAGCAGTACTTC

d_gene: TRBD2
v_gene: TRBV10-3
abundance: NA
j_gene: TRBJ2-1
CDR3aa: CAISERLAGGMGNEQFF
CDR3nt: TGTGCCATCAGTGAGCGACTAGCGGGGGGAATGGGCAATGAGCAGTTCTTC

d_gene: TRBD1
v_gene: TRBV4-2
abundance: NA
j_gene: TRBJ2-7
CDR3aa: CASSQTPGQGNSYEQYF
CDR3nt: TGTGCCAGCAGCCAAACCCCGGGACAGGGAAACTCCTACGAGCAGTACTTC

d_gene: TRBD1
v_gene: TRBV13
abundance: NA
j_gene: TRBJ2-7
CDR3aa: CASSSKNRGKSSYEQYF
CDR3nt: TGTGCCAGCAGCTCAAAAAACAGGGGGAAAAGCTCCTACGAGCAGTACTTC

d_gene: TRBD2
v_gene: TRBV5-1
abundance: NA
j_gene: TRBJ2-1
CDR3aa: CASSWGLAKGDEQFF
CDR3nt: TGCGCCAGCAGCTGGGGACTAGCCAAGGGCGATGAGCAGTTCTTC